The source of this T cell receptor beta chain is a study of cytomegalovirus exposure and HLA in healthy donors. V dropped 6 bases and J dropped 3 bases, with 13 bases sitting between them. Germline-derived CDR1 and CDR2 are MRHNA and SNTAGT. The CDR3 has 14 residues. Whole-study results and caveats: The authors confirmed in vitro that a few CMV-associated chains were specific for CMV antigens. It was reported that TCR beta sequences correctly inferred the HLA-A and HLA-B alleles for most subjects. Cytomegalovirus-associated TCR beta chains were listed, numbering 150 to 200.

Vbeta (60) and Jbeta (13) primers were used in the PCR. Produced via immunoSEQ multiplex PCR; TCRdb's table is partial and in-frame only. Of under 150,000 clones in the sample, 73% were seen once. A remark on this clone: What it binds is unknown.

Sequenced: PBMCs. The clonotype comes from a human donor in good health. The chain employs TRBV6-4 and TRBJ2-3; perhaps TRBD2 as D (5 bases). The CDR3, as DNA: TGTGCCAGCAGCAGAGAACTAGTGACAGATACGCAGTATTTT. Residues: CASSRELVTDTQYF.